The 18 T cell receptor beta chains reported below all come from one sample, sequenced in a study of blood T cell repertoires in COVID-19. The method was immunoSEQ multiplex PCR; TCRdb's version includes in-frame clones alone and lacks a portion of them. The table records over 250,000 clones, about four fifths of them present only once. The sequencing sample was made of PBMCs or T cells enriched from blood (not recorded which). Receptors were obtained from a man aged 40-55 years who had been exposed to COVID-19.

This clone occurred a few times. The V and J genes are TRBV19 and TRBJ1-3; D possibly corresponds to TRBD1 (5 bases). The length of the CDR3 is 16 residues. V shed 4 bases and J shed 0 bases, with 13 bases lying between them. CDR1 and CDR2 from the germline V gene are LNHDA and SQIVND (reference sequence). Here the CDR3 DNA reads TGTGCCAGTAGTACCTACGACAGATTCTCTGGAAACACCATATATTTT. As protein: CASSTYDRFSGNTIYF.

The V and J genes are TRBV28 and TRBJ1-5, with 9 bases identical to TRBD1. This CDR3 has 19 residues. CDR1 and CDR2 (germline): MDHEN, SYDVKM. The J segment lost 4 bases and the V segment lost 1 base, leaving 14 bases of the junction unmatched. The CDR3 loop reads CASSLFWDRDHNLNQPQHF. The CDR3 DNA reads TGTGCCAGCAGTTTATTTTGGGACAGGGACCACAATTTAAATCAGCCCCAGCATTTT.

The rearrangement uses TRBV9 and TRBJ2-1; 12 nucleotides line up with TRBD2. The CDR3 is 19 residues long. The germline CDR1 and CDR2 sequences are SGDLS and YYNGEE. Trimming at V came to 0 bases and at J to 9 bases, leaving 16 bases not matched to a gene. CDR3 in amino acids: CASSVVGHQTSGRLGEQFF. The CDR3, as DNA: TGTGCCAGCAGCGTAGTGGGACACCAGACTAGCGGGAGACTTGGTGAGCAGTTCTTC. Full variable domain (rest looked up from reference TRBV9 and TRBJ2-1): DSGVTQTPKHLITATGQRVTLRCSPRSGDLSVYWYQQSLDQGLQFLIQYYNGEERAKGNILERFSAQQFPDLHSELNLSSLELGDSALYFCASSVVGHQTSGRLGEQFFGPGTRLTVL.

A single count supports this clone. The rearrangement uses TRBV5-4 and TRBJ2-5, with D possibly TRBD2 on 6 matching bases. Germline lookup yields CDR1 SGHNT and CDR2 YYREEE (reference sequence). The CDR3 covers 16 residues. Trimming stripped 2 bases from V and 7 bases from J, with 21 bases between. CDR3 nucleotides: TGTGCCAGCAGCTTCGGGAGTTTGAAGGGAGGAGTGACCCAGTACTTC. This encodes CASSFGSLKGGVTQYF.

This rearrangement joins TRBV4-1 to TRBJ1-2, with a tentative D call TRBD1 (5 bases). The V gene lost 1 base and the J gene lost 8 bases, with 11 bases spanning the gap. The CDR3 sequence is 13 residues long. Germline V gene sequence: CDR1 MGHRA, CDR2 YSYEKL. The CDR3 bases are TGCGCCAGCAGCCAAGTTCAGGGCAGAGGCTACACCTTC. Translating it yields CASSQVQGRGYTF.

The chain recombines TRBV20-1 with TRBJ2-3; 7 bases match TRBD2. V shed 6 bases and J 5 bases; nucleotides not matched to a gene: 2. This CDR3 region has 11 residues. Germline values: CDR1 DFQATT, CDR2 SNEGSKA (reference sequence). CDR3 in amino acids: CSAGGGDTQYF. The CDR3 DNA is TGCAGTGCAGGCGGGGGAGATACGCAGTATTTT.

The rearrangement uses TRBV27 and TRBJ2-5, with 9 bases that match TRBD1. This CDR3 has 17 amino acids. V trimming: 6 bases; J trimming: 5 bases; junction bases outside the gene matches: 16. Germline CDR1 MNHEY, CDR2 SMNVEV (reference sequence). The CDR3 bases are TGTGCCAGCAGATCAGACTTATCACAGGGGGCGTGGGAGACCCAGTACTTC. As protein: CASRSDLSQGAWETQYF.

About this clone itself: The same CDR3 arises from other DNA sequences in this sample as well. The chain uses TRBV18 and TRBJ2-7, with 7 nucleotides matching TRBD1. In germline, CDR1 is KGHSH, CDR2 LQKENI. The ends lost 6 bases at V and 6 bases at J; junction bases unmatched: 5. The CDR3 covers 12 residues. CDR3: CASSRQGGEQYF. CDR3 coding DNA: TGTGCCAGCTCGCGACAGGGTGGCGAGCAGTACTTC. The full variable domain, with the rest looked up from reference TRBV18 and TRBJ2-7, is NAGVMQNPRHLVRRRGQEARLRCSPMKGHSHVYWYRQLPEEGLKFMVYLQKENIIDESGMPKERFSAEFPKEGPSILRIQQVVRGDSAAYFCASSRQGGEQYFGPGTRLTVT.

The CDR3 loop is CASSNGGVWTGELFF. The CDR3 bases are TGTGCCAGCAGCAATGGGGGGGTATGGACCGGGGAGCTGTTTTTT. This chain connects TRBV25-1 to TRBJ2-2; 7 bases line up with TRBD2. CDR3 length: 15 amino acids. With 6 bases clipped from V and 5 bases from J, the junction kept 9 bases outside the gene matches. Germline loops: CDR1 MGHDK, CDR2 SYGVNS.

This chain connects TRBV27 to TRBJ2-1; 12 nucleotides align to TRBD2. The germline V gene encodes CDR1 MNHEY and CDR2 SMNVEV (reference sequence). This CDR3 has 15 residues. J was trimmed by 7 bases and V by 5 bases; bases with no gene match: 6. The CDR3 nucleotides read TGTGCCAGCAGTATGACTAGCGGGAGATGGAATGAGCAGTTCTTC. It yields the protein CASSMTSGRWNEQFF.

V gene TRBV6-5 combines with J gene TRBJ1-1, with a weak D call TRBD1 (5 bases). The CDR3 is 14 amino acids. The V and J ends lost 1 base and 1 base respectively, with 7 bases between them. Germline lookup yields CDR1 MNHEY and CDR2 SVGAGI. CDR3 region: CASSYYRRNTEAFF. CDR3 in DNA: TGTGCCAGCAGTTACTACAGGAGGAACACTGAAGCTTTCTTT.

The chain uses TRBV4-1 and TRBJ2-5; perhaps TRBD1 as D (6 bases). V lost 0 bases and J 5 bases, leaving 7 bases between the germline ends. Germline V gene sequence: CDR1 MGHRA, CDR2 YSYEKL. The CDR3 consists of 13 residues. CDR3: CASSQETGETQYF. The CDR3, as DNA: TGCGCCAGCAGCCAAGAAACAGGGGAGACCCAGTACTTC.

Notes on this clone: Compared with germline, one end of the junction differs, possibly owing to a read error. Different DNA sequences within this sample yield the same CDR3. The V gene is TRBV11-2, the J gene TRBJ1-1; tentative D call: TRBD1 (6 bases). The CDR3 runs to 13 residues. Germline V CDR1 and CDR2: SGHAT, FQNNGV. DNA of the CDR3: TGTGCCAGCAGCTTAGACCGGGACACCGAAGCTTTCTTT. Its protein is CASSLDRDTEAFF.

This clone was detected only a few times. This chain joins TRBV4-1 and TRBJ2-5, with D possibly being TRBD1 (5 bases). Trimming left V 8 bases short and J 4 bases short, with 17 bases between. Per germline, CDR1 MGHRA and CDR2 YSYEKL. This CDR3 spans 14 amino acids. The CDR3 here is CASPQSFRGETQYF. The CDR3 DNA reads TGCGCCAGCCCCCAGAGTTTTAGGGGAGAGACCCAGTACTTC.

The genes are TRBV5-4 and TRBJ2-7, with a tentative D call TRBD2 (7 bases). This CDR3 has 16 amino acids. V shed 4 bases and J shed 6 bases, with 23 bases lying between them. The V gene's germline CDR1 is SGHNT and CDR2 YYREEE (reference sequence). The CDR3 DNA reads TGTGCCAGCAGCGACGGTGGGAGGGGGGCGTTGAGCGAGCAGTACTTC. This encodes CASSDGGRGALSEQYF.

Here the CDR3 DNA reads TGTGCCATCAACAGCCAAAACACTGAAGCTTTCTTT. Amino acids: CAINSQNTEAFF. The chain recombines TRBV10-3 with TRBJ1-1; D gene ambiguous. The germline V and J ends were trimmed by 7 bases and 2 bases, with 8 bases remaining between them. Germline CDR1 reads ENHRY; CDR2 reads SYGVKD. The CDR3 is 12 residues long.

The chain couples TRBV6-5 to TRBJ1-5, with 7 bases aligning to TRBD1. This CDR3 spans 14 amino acids. The V gene's germline CDR1 is MNHEY and CDR2 SVGAGI. V lost 4 bases, J lost 3 bases, and 3 bases stayed unmatched. CDR3 region: CASSWDSLNQPQHF. Written as DNA, the CDR3 is TGTGCCAGCAGTTGGGACAGCCTCAATCAGCCCCAGCATTTT.

Only one count was recorded for this clone. The junction does not match germline at one end; this may be a read error. This chain joins TRBV10-2 and TRBJ2-1; 7 bases align to TRBD2. The CDR3 consists of 12 residues. Germline values: CDR1 WSHSY, CDR2 SAAADI. CDR3 in amino acids: CASSGGGLERFF. Written as DNA, the CDR3 is TGCGCCAGCAGTGGGGGAGGGCTAGAGCGGTTCTTC.